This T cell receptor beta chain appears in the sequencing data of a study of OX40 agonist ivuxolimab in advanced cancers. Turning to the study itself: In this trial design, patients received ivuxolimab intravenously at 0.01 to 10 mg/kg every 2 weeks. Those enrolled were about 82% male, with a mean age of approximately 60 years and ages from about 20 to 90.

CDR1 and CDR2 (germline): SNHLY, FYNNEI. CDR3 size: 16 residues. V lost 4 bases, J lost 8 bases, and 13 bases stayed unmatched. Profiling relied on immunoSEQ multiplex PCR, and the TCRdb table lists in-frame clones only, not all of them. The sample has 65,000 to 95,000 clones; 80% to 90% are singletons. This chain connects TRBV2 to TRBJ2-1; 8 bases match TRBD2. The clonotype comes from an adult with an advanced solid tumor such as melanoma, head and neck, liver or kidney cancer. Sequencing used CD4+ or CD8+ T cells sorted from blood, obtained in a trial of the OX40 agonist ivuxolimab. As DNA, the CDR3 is TGTGCCAGCAGTGTAAGTAGCGGGACCTCTTCCCATGAGCAGTTCTTC. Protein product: CASSVSSGTSSHEQFF.